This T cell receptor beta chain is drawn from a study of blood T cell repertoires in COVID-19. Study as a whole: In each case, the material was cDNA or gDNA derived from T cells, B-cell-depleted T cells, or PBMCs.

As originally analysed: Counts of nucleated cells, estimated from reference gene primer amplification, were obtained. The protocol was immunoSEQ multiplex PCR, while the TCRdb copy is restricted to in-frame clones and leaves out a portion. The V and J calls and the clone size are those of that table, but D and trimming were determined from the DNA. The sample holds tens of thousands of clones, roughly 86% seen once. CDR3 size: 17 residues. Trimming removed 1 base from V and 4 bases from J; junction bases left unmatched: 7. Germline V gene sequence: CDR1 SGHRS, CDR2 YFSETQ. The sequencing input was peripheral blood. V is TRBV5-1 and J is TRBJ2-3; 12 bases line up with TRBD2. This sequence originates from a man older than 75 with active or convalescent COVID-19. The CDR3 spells CASSLPETSGGPDTQYF. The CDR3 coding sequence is TGCGCCAGCAGCTTGCCCGAGACTAGCGGGGGCCCAGATACGCAGTATTTT.